This T cell receptor (beta chain) was identified during a study of T cell responses to AZD1222 COVID-19 vaccine. The V end was cut by 4 bases, the J end by 0 bases, with 3 bases between. The CDR3 loop spans 12 amino acids. Looked up from germline, CDR1 is SEHNR and CDR2 is FQNEAQ (reference sequence). Using immunoSEQ multiplex PCR, the repertoire was profiled, and TCRdb retains in-frame clones only, with some absent. There are tens of thousands of clones in the sample; 65% to 90% occur only once, and less than 8.5% lies in the top ten. The sample was peripheral blood, taken 28 days after the second AZD1222 dose. V and J are TRBV7-9 and TRBJ2-5, with D unresolved. The clonotype comes from an adult who received the AZD1222 COVID-19 vaccine. In DNA, the CDR3 is TGTGCCAGCAGCTCGTACCAAGAGACCCAGTACTTC. The encoded protein is CASSSYQETQYF.